One sample yielded the 22 T cell receptor beta chains listed below, sequenced in a study of T cell responses to AZD1222 COVID-19 vaccine. The protocol was immunoSEQ multiplex PCR, while the TCRdb copy is restricted to in-frame clones and leaves out a portion. This sample has about 130,000 clones, with roughly 84% found just once. The sequencing here drew on peripheral blood, taken on day 0 of AZD1222 vaccination. The receptors originated from an adult in good health.

The chain couples TRBV6-1 to TRBJ1-2; no reliable D call. In germline, CDR1 is MNHNS, CDR2 SASEGT. CDR3 size: 13 residues. V was cut by 2 bases and J by 4 bases, with 8 bases left in between. The CDR3 reads CASSERSTYGYTF. CDR3 coding DNA: TGTGCCAGCAGTGAAAGATCCACCTATGGCTACACCTTC.

The CDR3 reads CASSIAAAGDTGELFF. The CDR3 DNA follows: TGTGCCAGTAGTATAGCCGCCGCGGGGGACACCGGGGAGCTGTTTTTT. This chain connects TRBV19 to TRBJ2-2, with 7 positions matching TRBD2. The trim removed 1 base at V and 3 bases at J, leaving 5 bases unmatched. The germline CDR1 and CDR2 sequences are LNHDA and SQIVND (reference sequence). This CDR3 contains 16 residues.

The V gene is TRBV10-3, the J gene TRBJ2-6; 13 positions agree with TRBD2. J lost 0 bases, V lost 3 bases, and 2 bases had no gene match. The CDR3 totals 18 residues. Germline CDR1 reads ENHRY; CDR2 reads SYGVKD. The CDR3 spells CAISEGLAGDSGANVLTF. CDR3 nucleotides: TGTGCCATCAGTGAAGGACTAGCGGGGGACTCTGGGGCCAACGTCCTGACTTTC.

This clone was counted between two and nine times. The chain is built from TRBV4-1 and TRBJ1-4; D gene ambiguous. The CDR3 consists of 14 residues. V was cut by 3 bases and J by 5 bases, with 10 bases left in between. The germline V gene encodes CDR1 MGHRA and CDR2 YSYEKL. CDR3 coding DNA: TGCGCCAGCAGCCACCGGGGTGAGAATGAAAAACTGTTTTTT. It is translated as CASSHRGENEKLFF.

J is TRBJ1-2 and V is TRBV5-1, with 9 positions matching TRBD1. The CDR3 consists of 14 residues. The V gene end was trimmed by 4 bases and the J gene end by 8 bases; junction bases not matched to a gene: 9. Germline V gene sequence: CDR1 SGHRS, CDR2 YFSETQ. The CDR3, as DNA: TGCGCCAGCAGCCCCACAGGGGGCGCGAGGGGCTACACCTTC. Encoded protein: CASSPTGGARGYTF.

The gene calls are TRBV6-5 and TRBJ2-4; 7 bases fit TRBD1. Germline loops: CDR1 MNHEY, CDR2 SVGAGI. The J segment lost 6 bases and the V segment lost 6 bases, leaving 5 bases of the junction unmatched. The CDR3 runs to 13 residues. As DNA, the CDR3 is TGTGCCAGCAGACCGACAGGGCTAAACATTCAGTACTTC. This sequence encodes CASRPTGLNIQYF.

The rearrangement joins TRBV27 to TRBJ1-4, with D possibly TRBD1 on 5 matching bases. CDR1 is MNHEY, CDR2 SMNVEV, per germline (reference sequence). Trimming removed 6 bases at V and 1 base at J, with 12 bases between. The CDR3 has 15 amino acids. This CDR3 is CASRPGGGTNEKLFF. CDR3 DNA sequence: TGTGCCAGCAGGCCCGGTGGGGGAACTAATGAAAAACTGTTTTTT.

This chain uses TRBV5-4 with TRBJ1-2; 9 nucleotides align to TRBD1. V was clipped by 6 bases and J by 4 bases; unmatched bases: 16. The germline gives CDR1 SGHNT, CDR2 YYREEE (reference sequence). CDR3 size: 17 residues. CDR3 region: CASTHGGRTGVGYGYTF. DNA of the CDR3: TGTGCCAGCACTCACGGAGGGAGGACAGGGGTGGGCTATGGCTACACCTTC. The variable domain in full, completed from reference TRBV5-4 and TRBJ1-2, reads ETGVTQSPTHLIKTRGQQVTLRCSSQSGHNTVSWYQQALGQGPQFIFQYYREEENGRGNFPPRFSGLQFPNYSSELNVNALELDDSALYLCASTHGGRTGVGYGYTFGSGTRLTVV.

The V gene is TRBV25-1, the J gene TRBJ2-3; D assignment may be TRBD1 or TRBD2 (6 bases each). V was shortened by 3 bases and J by 1 base, with 14 bases between the two germline ends. Germline V lookup: CDR1 MGHDK, CDR2 SYGVNS. There are 16 residues in the CDR3. The CDR3 region is CASSDRGRQRTDTQYF. As DNA, the CDR3 is TGTGCCAGCAGTGATCGGGGGCGGCAACGCACAGATACGCAGTATTTT.

The V call is TRBV19, the J call TRBJ1-3; TRBD1 is a possible D gene (5 bases). The CDR3 contains 14 residues. The germline CDR1 and CDR2 sequences are LNHDA and SQIVND (reference sequence). V lost 6 bases and J 2 bases, leaving 11 bases between the germline ends. CDR3 amino acids: CASSTQDPGNTIYF. The CDR3 DNA reads as TGTGCCAGTAGCACACAGGACCCTGGAAACACCATATATTTT.

This chain joins TRBV19 and TRBJ1-5, with 9 bases fitting TRBD1. Unmatched junction bases numbered 13, after V lost 7 bases and J lost 0 bases. Looked up from germline, CDR1 is LNHDA and CDR2 is SQIVND (reference sequence). This CDR3 has 18 amino acids. CDR3 in amino acids: CASTSPDRGYPSNQPQHF. CDR3 in DNA: TGTGCCAGTACCAGTCCGGACAGGGGATACCCTAGCAATCAGCCCCAGCATTTT.

This sequence joins TRBV19 and TRBJ1-1; D gene uncertain. The CDR3 sequence is 13 residues long. Germline V gives CDR1 LNHDA, CDR2 SQIVND (reference sequence). V lost 10 bases, J lost 1 base, and 13 bases lay in between. The CDR3, as DNA: TGTGCCACATCCGGGCTTCAGAACACTGAAGCTTTCTTT. It translates to CATSGLQNTEAFF.

The chain links TRBV3-1 (or the pseudogene TRBV3-2) to TRBJ1-1; D is perhaps TRBD1 (5 bases). Trimming cost V 1 base and J 9 bases, with 12 bases left between them. CDR3 length equals 13 residues. In germline, CDR1 is LGHDT, CDR2 YNNKEL (reference sequence). DNA for the CDR3: TGTGCCAGCAGCCAAGCCCGGGGGGGAAAAGCTTTCTTT. This codes for CASSQARGGKAFF.

This clone was seen a handful of times. Other DNA variants within this sample encode the same CDR3. This chain connects TRBV7-3 to TRBJ1-1, with TRBD1 matching over 8 bases. The CDR3 is made up of 16 amino acids. Germline lookup yields CDR1 SGHTA and CDR2 FQGTGA. V was clipped by 3 bases and J by 0 bases; unmatched bases: 6. CDR3 coding DNA: TGTGCCAGCAGCTTGGGTCAGGGGGCTCTGAACACTGAAGCTTTCTTT. Its protein is CASSLGQGALNTEAFF.

In this sample, this clone turned up a few times. J is TRBJ2-2 and V is TRBV5-1; D perhaps matches TRBD1 (6 bases). The V gene lost 2 bases and the J gene lost 5 bases, with 13 bases spanning the gap. CDR1 and CDR2 (germline): SGHRS, YFSETQ. This CDR3 has 15 residues. As DNA, the CDR3 is TGCGCCAGCAGCTTACAGGGTGGGGAAACCGGGGAGCTGTTTTTT. Its translation is CASSLQGGETGELFF.

This chain connects TRBV18 to TRBJ1-6; 9 bases fit TRBD1. Germline V gives CDR1 KGHSH, CDR2 LQKENI. The V gene end was trimmed by 7 bases and the J gene end by 7 bases; junction bases not matched to a gene: 8. The CDR3 has 15 residues. CDR3 DNA sequence: TGTGCCAGCTTCCGACAGGGGGTCAGAAATTCACCCCTCCACTTT. Translation: CASFRQGVRNSPLHF.

This chain connects TRBV7-9 to TRBJ1-5; D is undetermined. With 0 bases removed from V and 6 bases from J, the gap between germline ends came to 18 bases. The CDR3 consists of 17 residues. Per germline, CDR1 SEHNR and CDR2 FQNEAQ (reference sequence). The CDR3 sequence: CASSLAGGPERGQPQHF. The DNA of the CDR3 is TGTGCCAGCAGCTTAGCTGGAGGGCCCGAACGGGGTCAGCCCCAGCATTTT.

This sequence joins TRBV6-5 and TRBJ2-3; no clear D gene. Trimming left V 3 bases short and J 1 base short, with 8 bases between. Looked up from germline, CDR1 is MNHEY and CDR2 is SVGAGI. CDR3 size: 14 residues. The CDR3: CASSYKWGTDTQYF. CDR3 coding DNA: TGTGCCAGCAGTTATAAGTGGGGCACAGATACGCAGTATTTT.

The chain is built from TRBV28 and TRBJ1-6, with 7 bases aligning to TRBD1. The germline V gene has CDR1 MDHEN and CDR2 SYDVKM. After removal of 6 bases from V and 7 bases from J, the junction contained 9 bases not matched to a gene. This CDR3 is built from 15 residues. Written as DNA, the CDR3 is TGTGCCAGCAGAGTTACAGGGGTCGGGAATTCACCCCTCCACTTT. Residues: CASRVTGVGNSPLHF.

V is TRBV28 and J is TRBJ1-4; 9 positions agree with TRBD1. Trimming took 5 bases from V and 4 from J; bases not matched to a gene: 5. This CDR3 contains 15 residues. The germline gives CDR1 MDHEN, CDR2 SYDVKM. CDR3 sequence: CASSKQGASNEKLFF. In nucleotides, the CDR3 is TGTGCCAGCAGTAAACAGGGGGCGAGTAATGAAAAACTGTTTTTT. The variable domain in full, completed from reference TRBV28 and TRBJ1-4, reads DVKVTQSSRYLVKRTGEKVFLECVQDMDHENMFWYRQDPGLGLRLIYFSYDVKMKEKGDIPEGYSVSREKKERFSLILESASTNQTSMYLCASSKQGASNEKLFFGSGTQLSVL.

J is TRBJ2-2 and V is TRBV27; D remains ambiguous. The length of the CDR3 is 18 residues. V shed 2 bases and J shed 2 bases, with 18 bases lying between them. Germline values: CDR1 MNHEY, CDR2 SMNVEV (reference sequence). Here the CDR3 reads CASSLRLGTTTNTGELFF. In nucleotides, the CDR3 is TGTGCCAGCAGTTTACGGCTGGGTACTACGACTAACACCGGGGAGCTGTTTTTT.

The rearrangement links TRBV27 to TRBJ1-1; maybe TRBD1 (5 bases). The CDR3 runs to 14 residues. Germline CDR1 reads MNHEY; CDR2 reads SMNVEV (reference sequence). Trimming took off 0 bases at V and 3 bases at J, with 8 bases between the two ends. CDR3: CASSLSGTDTEAFF. For the CDR3, the DNA is TGTGCCAGCAGTTTATCTGGGACGGACACTGAAGCTTTCTTT.